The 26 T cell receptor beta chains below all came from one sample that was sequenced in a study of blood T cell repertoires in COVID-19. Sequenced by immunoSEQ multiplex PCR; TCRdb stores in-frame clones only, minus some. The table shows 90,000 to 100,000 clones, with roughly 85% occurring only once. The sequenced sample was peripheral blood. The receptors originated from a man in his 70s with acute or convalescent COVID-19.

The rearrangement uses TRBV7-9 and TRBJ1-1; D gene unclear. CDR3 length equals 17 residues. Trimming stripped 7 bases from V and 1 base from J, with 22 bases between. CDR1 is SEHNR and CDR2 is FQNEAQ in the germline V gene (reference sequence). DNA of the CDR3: TGTGCCAGCACCCCCCCAGGAGTGACCAGCGGGAACACTGAAGCTTTCTTT. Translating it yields CASTPPGVTSGNTEAFF.

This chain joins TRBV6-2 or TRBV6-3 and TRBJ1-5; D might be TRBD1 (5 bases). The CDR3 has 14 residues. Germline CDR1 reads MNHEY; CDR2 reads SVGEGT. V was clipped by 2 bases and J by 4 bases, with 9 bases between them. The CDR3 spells CASSYAGQNQPQHF. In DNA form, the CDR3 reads TGTGCCAGCAGTTACGCAGGGCAAAATCAGCCCCAGCATTTT.

This chain's CDR3 is CSGSGASATVDTQYF. As DNA, the CDR3 is TGCAGCGGTAGCGGGGCTTCCGCGACGGTAGATACGCAGTATTTT. V gene TRBV29-1 combines with J gene TRBJ2-3; the match to TRBD2 covers 8 bases. V dropped 7 bases and J dropped 5; count of bases not matched to a gene: 14. The CDR3 loop spans 15 amino acids. Per germline, CDR1 SQVTM and CDR2 ANQGSEA.

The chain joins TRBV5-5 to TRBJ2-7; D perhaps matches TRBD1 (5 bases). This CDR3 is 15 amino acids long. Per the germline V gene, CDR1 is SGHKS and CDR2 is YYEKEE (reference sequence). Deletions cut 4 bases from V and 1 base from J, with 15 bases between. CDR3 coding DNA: TGTGCCAGCAGCGGAGCCGACAGACCTTCCTACGAGCAGTACGTC. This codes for CASSGADRPSYEQYV.

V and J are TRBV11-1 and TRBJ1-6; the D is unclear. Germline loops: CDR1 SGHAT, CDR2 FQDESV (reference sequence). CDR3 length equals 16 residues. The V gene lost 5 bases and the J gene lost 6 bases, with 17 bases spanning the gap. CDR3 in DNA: TGTGCCAGCAGCCAACGGGGTACAACCATTAATTCACCCCTCCACTTT. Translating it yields CASSQRGTTINSPLHF.

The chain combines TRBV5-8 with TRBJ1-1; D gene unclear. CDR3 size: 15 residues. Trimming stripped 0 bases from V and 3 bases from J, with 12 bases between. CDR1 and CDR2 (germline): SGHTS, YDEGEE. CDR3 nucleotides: TGTGCCAGCAGCTTGGATCCCGCAGGTTACACTGAAGCTTTCTTT. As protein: CASSLDPAGYTEAFF.

The CDR3 nucleotides read TGTGCCAGCACACAGGGTACAGGAAACACCATATATTTT. Its translation is CASTQGTGNTIYF. The V and J genes are TRBV25-1 and TRBJ1-3; tentatively, D is TRBD1 (6 bases). CDR3 length: 13 amino acids. Germline-derived CDR1 and CDR2 are MGHDK and SYGVNS. Deletions cut 7 bases from V and 4 bases from J, with 11 bases between.

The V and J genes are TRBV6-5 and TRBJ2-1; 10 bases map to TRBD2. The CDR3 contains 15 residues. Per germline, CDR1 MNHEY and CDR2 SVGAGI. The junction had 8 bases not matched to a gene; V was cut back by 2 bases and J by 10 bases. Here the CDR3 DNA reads TGTGCCAGCAGTTACACGAGCGGGGGGGGCACAGAGCAGTTCTTC. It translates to CASSYTSGGGTEQFF.

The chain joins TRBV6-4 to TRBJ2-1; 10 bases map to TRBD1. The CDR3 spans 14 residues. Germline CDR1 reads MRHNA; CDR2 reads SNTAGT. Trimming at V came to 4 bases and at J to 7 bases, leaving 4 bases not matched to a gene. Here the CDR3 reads CASSGQGAGNEQFF. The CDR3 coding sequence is TGTGCCAGCAGTGGACAGGGGGCAGGTAATGAGCAGTTCTTC.

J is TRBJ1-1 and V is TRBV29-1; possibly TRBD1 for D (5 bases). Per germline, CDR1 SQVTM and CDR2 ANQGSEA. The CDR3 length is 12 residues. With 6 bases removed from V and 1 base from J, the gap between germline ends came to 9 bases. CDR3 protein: CSVSGGNTEAFF. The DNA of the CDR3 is TGCAGCGTCTCCGGGGGGAACACTGAAGCTTTCTTT.

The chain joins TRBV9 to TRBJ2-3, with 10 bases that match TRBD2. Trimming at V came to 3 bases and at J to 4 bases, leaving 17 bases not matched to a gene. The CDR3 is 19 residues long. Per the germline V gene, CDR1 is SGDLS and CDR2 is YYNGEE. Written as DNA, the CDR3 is TGTGCCAGCAGCGACCCCGGGCGGCGGAGCGGGGGGGCATCAGATACGCAGTATTTT. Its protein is CASSDPGRRSGGASDTQYF. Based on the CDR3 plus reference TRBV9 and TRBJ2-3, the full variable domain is DSGVTQTPKHLITATGQRVTLRCSPRSGDLSVYWYQQSLDQGLQFLIQYYNGEERAKGNILERFSAQQFPDLHSELNLSSLELGDSALYFCASSDPGRRSGGASDTQYFGPGTRLTVL.

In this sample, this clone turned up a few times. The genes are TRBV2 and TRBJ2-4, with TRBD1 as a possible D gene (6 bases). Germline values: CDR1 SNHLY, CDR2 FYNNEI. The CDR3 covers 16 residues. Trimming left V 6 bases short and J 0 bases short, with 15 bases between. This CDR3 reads CASSFDRILAKNIQYF. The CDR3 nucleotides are TGTGCCAGCAGCTTCGACAGGATACTAGCCAAAAACATTCAGTACTTC.

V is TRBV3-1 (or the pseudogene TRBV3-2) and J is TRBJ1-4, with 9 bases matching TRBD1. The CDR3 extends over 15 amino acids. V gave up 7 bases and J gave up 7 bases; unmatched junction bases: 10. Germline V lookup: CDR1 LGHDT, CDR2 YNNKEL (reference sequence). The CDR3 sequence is CASTRTGTGSEKLFF. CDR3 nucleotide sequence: TGTGCCAGCACCAGAACGGGGACAGGGAGTGAAAAACTGTTTTTT.

CDR3 sequence reads: CAISRTSGGAVGTGELFF. CDR3 coding DNA: TGTGCCATCAGTCGGACTAGCGGGGGGGCAGTTGGTACCGGGGAGCTGTTTTTT. The chain recombines TRBV10-3 with TRBJ2-2; 15 bases map to TRBD2. V lost 5 bases and J lost 5; bases outside the gene matches: 9. The CDR3 has 18 residues. Germline assignment: CDR1 ENHRY and CDR2 SYGVKD.

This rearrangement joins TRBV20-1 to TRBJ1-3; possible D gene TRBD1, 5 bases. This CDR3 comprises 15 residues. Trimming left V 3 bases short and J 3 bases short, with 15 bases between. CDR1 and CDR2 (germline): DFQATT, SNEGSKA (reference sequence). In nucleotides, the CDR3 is TGCAGTGCTAGTGGGCGGTTAGGGGTTGGAAACACCATATATTTT. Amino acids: CSASGRLGVGNTIYF.

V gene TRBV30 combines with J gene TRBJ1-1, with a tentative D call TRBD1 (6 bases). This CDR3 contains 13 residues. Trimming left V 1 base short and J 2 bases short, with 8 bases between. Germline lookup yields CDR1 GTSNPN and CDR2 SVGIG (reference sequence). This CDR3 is CAWSGQVNTEAFF. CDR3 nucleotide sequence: TGTGCCTGGAGTGGACAGGTAAACACTGAAGCTTTCTTT.

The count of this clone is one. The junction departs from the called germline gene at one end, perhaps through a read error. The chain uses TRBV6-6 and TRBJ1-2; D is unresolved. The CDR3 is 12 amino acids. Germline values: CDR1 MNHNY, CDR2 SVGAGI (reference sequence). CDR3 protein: CASSQGLDRGPF. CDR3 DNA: TGTGCCAGCAGTCAAGGACTGGACCGCGGGCCCTTC.

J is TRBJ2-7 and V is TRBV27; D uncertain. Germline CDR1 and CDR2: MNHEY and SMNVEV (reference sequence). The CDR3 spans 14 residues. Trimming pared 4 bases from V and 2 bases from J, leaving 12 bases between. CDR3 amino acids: CASSSTEFPYEQYF. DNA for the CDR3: TGTGCCAGCAGTTCAACAGAATTTCCCTACGAGCAGTACTTC.

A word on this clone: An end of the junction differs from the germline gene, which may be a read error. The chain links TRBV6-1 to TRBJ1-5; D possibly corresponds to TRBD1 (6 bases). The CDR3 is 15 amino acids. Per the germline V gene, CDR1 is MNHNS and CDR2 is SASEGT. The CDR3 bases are TGTGCCAGCAGGGAAGCAGGGGAGGGCAATCAGCCCCAGCATTTT. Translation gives CASREAGEGNQPQHF.

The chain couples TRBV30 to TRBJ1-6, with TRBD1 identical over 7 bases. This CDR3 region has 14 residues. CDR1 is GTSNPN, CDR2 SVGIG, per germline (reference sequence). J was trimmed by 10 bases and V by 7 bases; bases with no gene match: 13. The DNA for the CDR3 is TGTGCCTCCCCGGGACCGGACAGGAAATCACCCCTCCACTTT. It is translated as CASPGPDRKSPLHF.

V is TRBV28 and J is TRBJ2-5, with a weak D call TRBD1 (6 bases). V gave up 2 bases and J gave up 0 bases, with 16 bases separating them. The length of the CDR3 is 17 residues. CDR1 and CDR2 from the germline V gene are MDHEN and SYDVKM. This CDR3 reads CASSLGAGAAYQETQYF. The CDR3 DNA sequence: TGTGCCAGCAGTTTAGGGGCAGGGGCCGCGTACCAAGAGACCCAGTACTTC.

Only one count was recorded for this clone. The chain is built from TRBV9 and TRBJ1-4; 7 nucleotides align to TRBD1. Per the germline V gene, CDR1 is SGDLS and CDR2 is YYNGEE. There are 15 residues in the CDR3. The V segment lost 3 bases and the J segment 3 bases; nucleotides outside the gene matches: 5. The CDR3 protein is CASSAWTGANEKLFF. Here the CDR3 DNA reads TGTGCCAGCAGCGCCTGGACAGGAGCTAATGAAAAACTGTTTTTT.

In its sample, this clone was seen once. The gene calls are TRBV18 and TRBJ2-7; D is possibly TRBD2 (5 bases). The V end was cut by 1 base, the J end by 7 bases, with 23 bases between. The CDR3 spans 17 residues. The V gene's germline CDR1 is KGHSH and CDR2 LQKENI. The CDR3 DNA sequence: TGTGCCAGCTCACCACTTAGCCGGACTGGTCCTATAGGAGAGCAGTACTTC. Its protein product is CASSPLSRTGPIGEQYF.

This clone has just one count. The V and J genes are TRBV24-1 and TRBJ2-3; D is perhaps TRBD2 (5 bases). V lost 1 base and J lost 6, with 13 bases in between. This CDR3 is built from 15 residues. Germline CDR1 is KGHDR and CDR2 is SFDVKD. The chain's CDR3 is CATSDLGQASDTQYF. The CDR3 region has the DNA TGTGCCACCAGTGATTTAGGCCAAGCTAGCGATACGCAGTATTTT.

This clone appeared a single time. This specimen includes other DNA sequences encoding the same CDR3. The CDR3 region is CASSRGTGGGYGYTF. Here the CDR3 DNA reads TGTGCCAGCAGCCGAGGGACAGGGGGCGGCTATGGCTACACCTTC. This chain uses TRBV3-1 (or the pseudogene TRBV3-2) with TRBJ1-2, with 12 bases aligning to TRBD1. Looked up from germline, CDR1 is LGHDT and CDR2 is YNNKEL (reference sequence). V was clipped by 4 bases and J by 4 bases; unmatched bases: 4. The CDR3 loop spans 15 amino acids.

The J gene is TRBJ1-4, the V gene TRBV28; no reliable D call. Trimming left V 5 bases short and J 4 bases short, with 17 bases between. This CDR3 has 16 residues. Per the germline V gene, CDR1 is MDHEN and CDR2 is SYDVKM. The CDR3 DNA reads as TGTGCCAGCAGTCCCCCCTCCGGGTCCTTTAATGAAAAACTGTTTTTT. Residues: CASSPPSGSFNEKLFF.